These 14 T cell receptor beta chains were all obtained from the same sample, sequenced in a study of T cell responses to AZD1222 COVID-19 vaccine. Clones were sequenced by immunoSEQ multiplex PCR, and TCRdb holds only the in-frame ones, with some missing. The sample holds some 120,000 clones, 92% seen once. The source material was peripheral blood, sampled 28 days after the second AZD1222 dose. The receptor set was obtained from an adult who received the AZD1222 COVID-19 vaccine.

The CDR3: CASSPVGNGYTF. The CDR3 bases are TGTGCCAGCTCACCAGTGGGAAATGGCTACACCTTC. This chain connects TRBV18 to TRBJ1-2, with D hard to call. Germline assignment: CDR1 KGHSH and CDR2 LQKENI. The CDR3 covers 12 residues. V was trimmed by 2 bases and J by 6 bases, leaving 7 bases between them.

The V call is TRBV7-2, the J call TRBJ1-6; no reliable D call. The CDR3 totals 16 residues. The V end lost 0 bases, the J end lost 10 bases, and 16 bases lay between the germline ends. Germline assignment: CDR1 SGHTA and CDR2 FQGNSA. CDR3 amino acids: CASSLAPTSYQSPLHF. The CDR3 bases are TGTGCCAGCAGCTTAGCACCGACCAGCTATCAATCACCCCTCCACTTT.

J is TRBJ1-5 and V is TRBV6-5; tentatively, D is TRBD1 (6 bases). Trimming left V 6 bases short and J 8 bases short, with 17 bases between. The CDR3 runs 14 residues. CDR1 MNHEY and CDR2 SVGAGI come from the germline V gene. In DNA form, the CDR3 reads TGTGCCAGCAGACTGTTTGACAGGCTGGAGCCCCAGCATTTT. This codes for CASRLFDRLEPQHF.

The J gene is TRBJ2-5, the V gene TRBV5-1; D could derive from TRBD1 or TRBD2 (5 bases each). With 2 bases removed from V and 2 bases from J, the gap between germline ends came to 13 bases. The CDR3 has 15 residues. Germline V lookup: CDR1 SGHRS, CDR2 YFSETQ. This chain's CDR3 is CASSFQGREQETQYF. The CDR3 DNA reads TGCGCCAGCAGCTTTCAGGGACGGGAACAAGAGACCCAGTACTTC.

For this clone: The junction departs from the called germline gene at one end, perhaps through a read error. V gene TRBV7-7 combines with J gene TRBJ2-5; D tentatively fits TRBD1 or TRBD2 (5 bases each). CDR1 SSHAT and CDR2 FNYEAQ come from the germline V gene (reference sequence). The CDR3 loop spans 15 amino acids. The CDR3 DNA sequence: TGTGCTAGCAGCTTGTTTGGGGGAGCCCAAGAGACCCAGTACTTC. Translated, it gives CASSLFGGAQETQYF.

V usage is TRBV5-1 and J usage is TRBJ1-1; the match to TRBD1 covers 8 bases. The CDR3 runs to 17 residues. The V segment lost 4 bases and the J segment 5 bases; nucleotides outside the gene matches: 16. CDR1 SGHRS and CDR2 YFSETQ come from the germline V gene. The CDR3 DNA follows: TGCGCCAGCAGCATACCGCAGGGGGCAGGCCGTAGTACTGAAGCTTTCTTT. Translated, it gives CASSIPQGAGRSTEAFF.

The chain carries TRBV7-8 and TRBJ2-7; tentatively, D is TRBD2 (6 bases). Germline V gives CDR1 SGHVS, CDR2 FQNEAQ. CDR3 size: 15 residues. V lost 1 base to trimming and J lost 3 bases, with 13 bases between them. CDR3 sequence: CASSLGGTSRYEQYF. CDR3 coding DNA: TGTGCCAGCAGCTTAGGCGGGACCTCCCGCTACGAGCAGTACTTC.

V usage is TRBV5-1 and J usage is TRBJ1-1; D is unclear. V was pared by 4 bases and J by 0 bases, with 7 bases between. Per germline, CDR1 SGHRS and CDR2 YFSETQ. This CDR3 is 13 amino acids long. CDR3 loop: CASSVTMNTEAFF. CDR3 nucleotides: TGCGCCAGCAGCGTAACTATGAACACTGAAGCTTTCTTT. The whole variable domain, filled in from reference TRBV5-1 and TRBJ1-1, reads KAGVTQTPRYLIKTRGQQVTLSCSPISGHRSVSWYQQTPGQGLQFLFEYFSETQRNKGNFPGRFSGRQFSNSRSEMNVSTLELGDSALYLCASSVTMNTEAFFGQGTRLTVV.

CDR3 sequence (DNA): TGTGCCAGCAATATCCCCAACTATGGCTACACCTTC. Its translation: CASNIPNYGYTF. The J gene is TRBJ1-2, the V gene TRBV28; D call uncertain. Trimming took off 7 bases at V and 2 bases at J, with 8 bases between the two ends. This CDR3 has 12 residues. Germline CDR1 reads MDHEN; CDR2 reads SYDVKM.

The chain joins TRBV4-1 to TRBJ2-7; 8 positions agree with TRBD1. The CDR3 loop spans 14 amino acids. Trimming cost V 3 bases and J 4 bases; bases outside gene matches: 5. Germline CDR1 reads MGHRA; CDR2 reads YSYEKL. This chain's CDR3 is CASSQDRVGYEQYF. CDR3 nucleotide sequence: TGCGCCAGCAGCCAGGACAGGGTTGGGTACGAGCAGTACTTC.

This clone has just one count. V is TRBV28 and J is TRBJ1-3; D call uncertain. The V end was cut by 3 bases, the J end by 6 bases, with 21 bases between. Germline CDR1 is MDHEN and CDR2 is SYDVKM. The CDR3 is made up of 17 amino acids. CDR3 sequence: CASSFLVIDGDVNTIYF. CDR3 bases: TGTGCCAGCAGTTTTCTGGTCATCGACGGGGATGTAAACACCATATATTTT.

The chain is built from TRBV6-5 and TRBJ1-4; D not certain. Germline V lookup: CDR1 MNHEY, CDR2 SVGAGI. Trimming cost V 6 bases and J 8 bases, with 16 bases left between them. The CDR3 consists of 14 residues. Here the CDR3 DNA reads TGTGCCAGCAGCCGAGCAAGGGTGGGGGAAAAACTGTTTTTT. Its protein product is CASSRARVGEKLFF.

This clone has just a few counts. V gene TRBV2 combines with J gene TRBJ1-3; D gene unclear. V lost 10 bases to trimming and J lost 0 bases, with 19 bases between them. From germline, CDR1 is SNHLY and CDR2 FYNNEI. CDR3 size: 16 residues. This CDR3 reads CATTFRAPSSGNTIYF. The CDR3 bases are TGTGCCACCACTTTTAGGGCGCCGAGCTCTGGAAACACCATATATTTT.

Only one count was recorded for this clone. V is TRBV14 and J is TRBJ1-2, with D perhaps TRBD1 (5 bases). The CDR3 sequence is 15 residues long. V shed 0 bases and J shed 1 base, with 9 bases lying between them. Per the germline V gene, CDR1 is SGHDN and CDR2 is FVKESK. CDR3 sequence (DNA): TGTGCCAGCAGCCAAGAAGGGACGGGTAACTATGGCTACACCTTC. It specifies CASSQEGTGNYGYTF.